Presented here are 12 T cell receptor beta chains from one specimen sequenced in a study of naive and memory T cell subsets. The beta constant-region primer was an equimolar mix of two oligonucleotides covering TRBC1 and TRBC2. Ligated cDNA was amplified by four rounds of PCR with nested alpha and beta constant-region primers and SP2. TCRdb itself ran the UMI-ligation and nested PCR reads through MiXCR, one entry per CDR3 protein. The sample includes 100,000 to 150,000 distinct CDR3 sequences, over 30% of them seen just once. The sample was central memory CD4+ T cells from blood. All receptors derive from a human donor in good health.

V and J are TRBV12-3 or TRBV12-4 and TRBJ2-3; 9 bases are shared with TRBD1. V was clipped by 4 bases and J by 3 bases; unmatched bases: 5. The CDR3 sequence is 15 residues long. This chain's CDR3 is CASSSQGARTDTQYF. The CDR3, as DNA: TGTGCCAGCAGTTCACAGGGGGCGCGGACAGATACGCAGTATTTT.

There are a few counts of this clonotype. The V gene is TRBV21-1, the J gene TRBJ2-4; TRBD1 reflects the table's D call only, with no check against the DNA. TRBV21-1 is noted as a pseudogene. This CDR3 contains 15 residues. The CDR3 nucleotides are TGTGCCAGCAGCAAGGGACAGAAAGCCAAAAACATTCAGTACTTC. This sequence encodes CASSKGQKAKNIQYF.

The chain is built from TRBV19 and TRBJ1-5; no clear D gene. V was shortened by 7 bases and J by 1 base, with 17 bases between the two germline ends. The CDR3 covers 16 residues. Germline CDR1 LNHDA, CDR2 SQIVND (reference sequence). In DNA form, the CDR3 reads TGTGCCAGTACTCAGAACCGGGCAGGAAGCAATCAGCCCCAGCATTTT. Translating gives CASTQNRAGSNQPQHF.

This clonotype was observed a handful of times. CDR3 residues: CSGRLAGTGELFF. The DNA for the CDR3 is TGCAGCGGTCGACTAGCAGGCACCGGGGAGCTGTTTTTT. This sequence joins TRBV29-1 and TRBJ2-2; 7 bases are a match to TRBD2. Germline CDR1 SQVTM, CDR2 ANQGSEA. CDR3 length equals 13 residues. With 7 bases clipped from V and 4 bases from J, the junction kept 6 bases outside the gene matches.

The J gene is TRBJ2-7, the V gene TRBV6-1; D gene unclear. Germline V gene data show CDR1 as MNHNS and CDR2 as SASEGT. CDR3 length: 12 residues. Trimming stripped 5 bases from V and 7 bases from J, with 12 bases between. CDR3: CASSNIVGEQYF. The CDR3 bases are TGTGCCAGCAGTAATATTGTAGGGGAGCAGTACTTC.

V is TRBV12-3 or TRBV12-4 and J is TRBJ1-1; TRBD1 is a possible D gene (6 bases). The CDR3 loop spans 13 amino acids. The V and J ends lost 2 bases and 7 bases respectively, with 11 bases between them. The CDR3, as DNA: TGTGCCAGCAGTTTAATTGAGGGGGGTGAAGCTTTCTTT. Its translation: CASSLIEGGEAFF.

There are a few counts of this clonotype. This sequence joins TRBV29-1 and TRBJ1-5, with D unclear. Per germline, CDR1 SQVTM and CDR2 ANQGSEA. The V gene lost 4 bases and the J gene lost 2 bases, with 9 bases spanning the gap. This CDR3 spans 13 amino acids. CDR3 in DNA: TGCAGCGTTGGACCCGGGGGCAATCAGCCCCAGCATTTT. Translating gives CSVGPGGNQPQHF. The complete variable domain, with remaining parts taken from reference TRBV29-1 and TRBJ1-5, reads SAVISQKPSRDICQRGTSLTIQCQVDSQVTMMFWYRQQPGQSLTLIATANQGSEATYESGFVIDKFPISRPNLTFSTLTVSNMSPEDSSIYLCSVGPGGNQPQHFGDGTRLSIL.

The rearrangement links TRBV7-8 to TRBJ1-5; D remains ambiguous. CDR3 length equals 14 residues. Germline CDR1 and CDR2: SGHVS and FQNEAQ. V was trimmed by 8 bases and J by 0 bases, leaving 11 bases between them. The CDR3 here is CASATPFSNQPQHF. CDR3 DNA: TGTGCCAGCGCTACACCGTTTAGCAATCAGCCCCAGCATTTT.

This chain uses TRBV2 with TRBJ2-7; no firm D call. CDR1 and CDR2 (germline): SNHLY, FYNNEI. CDR3 length: 12 amino acids. The ends were cut back, 4 bases at V and 3 bases at J, with 7 bases in the middle. The CDR3 nucleotides read TGTGCCAGCAGTGTGGTCAGCTACGAGCAGTACTTC. This sequence encodes CASSVVSYEQYF.

The rearrangement joins TRBV29-1 to TRBJ1-1; D is perhaps TRBD1 (6 bases). The CDR3 has 15 residues. Germline CDR1 and CDR2: SQVTM and ANQGSEA. The V end was cut by 2 bases, the J end by 0 bases, with 13 bases between. In nucleotides, the CDR3 is TGCAGCGTTGAATGGTTCCAGGGGATGAACACTGAAGCTTTCTTT. Encoded protein: CSVEWFQGMNTEAFF.

The chain links TRBV4-3 to TRBJ2-7; D may be TRBD1 (6 bases). This CDR3 contains 15 residues. Per germline, CDR1 LGHNA and CDR2 YSLEER. V gave up 1 base and J gave up 4 bases, with 14 bases separating them. The CDR3 region has the DNA TGCGCCAGCAGCCAAGGCATTCAGGGGATTTACGAGCAGTACTTC. Protein: CASSQGIQGIYEQYF.

The rearrangement joins TRBV28 to TRBJ1-6; maybe TRBD1 (6 bases). The ends were cut back, 7 bases at V and 5 bases at J, with 9 bases in the middle. The CDR3 is made up of 13 amino acids. Looked up from germline, CDR1 is MDHEN and CDR2 is SYDVKM. The DNA for the CDR3 is TGTGCCAGCATAGGGACAAATAATTCACCCCTCCACTTT. Amino acids: CASIGTNNSPLHF.